The 25 T cell receptor beta chains in this list originate from one sample, sequenced in a study of blood T cells in healthy people across ages. Through a sample-barcoded 5' primer and a J-beta primer mix, a second PCR was run for about 7 to 12 cycles. TCRdb redid the calling of the 5' RACE reads with MiXCR, one entry per CDR3 protein. Altogether roughly 2 million distinct CDR3 sequences are present, roughly 52% being singletons, with the ten largest covering about 2.1%. Input material: blood. The source of these receptors is a woman in her thirties or forties in good health.

The rearrangement uses TRBV3-1 and TRBJ2-2, with D maybe TRBD1 (5 bases). Germline lookup yields CDR1 LGHDT and CDR2 YNNKEL (reference sequence). Trimming stripped 3 bases from V and 3 bases from J, with 17 bases between. The CDR3 contains 17 residues. In DNA, the CDR3 is TGTGCCAGCAGCCAGAAGGCCCAGGGTCGCGACACCGGGGAGCTGTTTTTT. Protein sequence: CASSQKAQGRDTGELFF.

V and J are TRBV20-1 and TRBJ2-5; D possibly corresponds to TRBD2 (6 bases). The DNA end lines up better with TRBJ2-7; the J call may be wrong. This CDR3 spans 11 amino acids. CDR1 is DFQATT and CDR2 is SNEGSKA in the germline V gene (reference sequence). DNA of the CDR3: TGCAGTGCTAGTTGGGGAGGCGAGCAGTACTTC. It encodes CSASWGGEQYF.

This clonotype was picked up many times. The V gene is TRBV5-1, the J gene TRBJ2-5, with D uncertain. V was shortened by 7 bases and J by 1 base, with 8 bases between the two germline ends. The CDR3 has 12 residues. In germline, CDR1 is SGHRS, CDR2 YFSETQ. This CDR3 is CASQQSQETQYF. Here the CDR3 DNA reads TGCGCCAGCCAGCAGAGCCAAGAGACCCAGTACTTC. Supplemented by reference TRBV5-1 and TRBJ2-5, the full variable domain reads KAGVTQTPRYLIKTRGQQVTLSCSPISGHRSVSWYQQTPGQGLQFLFEYFSETQRNKGNFPGRFSGRQFSNSRSEMNVSTLELGDSALYLCASQQSQETQYFGPGTRLLVL.

The chain links TRBV5-6 to TRBJ2-1, with 12 bases that match TRBD1. With 6 bases clipped from V and 7 bases from J, the junction kept 11 bases outside the gene matches. Germline lookup yields CDR1 SGHDT and CDR2 YYEEEE. CDR3 length: 16 amino acids. The CDR3 region is CASIPSGQGARNEQFF. The CDR3 DNA reads TGTGCCAGCATCCCCTCGGGACAGGGGGCGCGGAATGAGCAGTTCTTC.

J is TRBJ1-2 and V is TRBV4-2; the D is unclear. V lost 0 bases and J lost 2, with 16 bases in between. The CDR3 loop spans 17 amino acids. CDR1 and CDR2 (germline): LGHNA, YNFKEQ. CDR3 loop: CASSQESRGAKNYGYTF. In DNA form, the CDR3 reads TGTGCCAGCAGCCAAGAATCTCGCGGAGCTAAAAACTATGGCTACACCTTC.

The J gene is TRBJ2-3, the V gene TRBV20-1; 11 nucleotides align to TRBD2. CDR3 size: 15 residues. The junction had 7 bases not matched to a gene; V was cut back by 5 bases and J by 3 bases. Looked up from germline, CDR1 is DFQATT and CDR2 is SNEGSKA (reference sequence). The CDR3 DNA reads as TGCAGTGCTGGGACTAGCGGCATCGGTACAGATACGCAGTATTTT. Its protein product is CSAGTSGIGTDTQYF.

The chain recombines TRBV24-1 with TRBJ2-6; no firm D call. CDR3 length equals 17 residues. The V gene lost 4 bases and the J gene lost 0 bases, with 12 bases spanning the gap. Per germline, CDR1 KGHDR and CDR2 SFDVKD. For the CDR3, the DNA is TGTGCCACCAGTGAGGGCCTTCCAAGCTCTGGGGCCAACGTCCTGACTTTC. The encoded protein is CATSEGLPSSGANVLTF.

There are a few counts of this clonotype. This rearrangement joins TRBV2 to TRBJ2-5; D tentatively reads TRBD1 or TRBD2 (5 bases each). Germline V lookup: CDR1 SNHLY, CDR2 FYNNEI. The V and J ends lost 8 bases and 10 bases respectively, with 11 bases between them. CDR3 length: 10 amino acids. CDR3 coding DNA: TGTGCCAGCCGGGGACGCGGCCAGTACTTC. Its protein is CASRGRGQYF.

This chain joins TRBV20-1 and TRBJ2-5; possible D gene TRBD2, 6 bases. The CDR3 loop spans 13 amino acids. Looked up from germline, CDR1 is DFQATT and CDR2 is SNEGSKA (reference sequence). V was cut by 5 bases and J by 5 bases, with 15 bases left in between. The CDR3 DNA is TGCAGTGCTTCCTCGGACGGAGGGGAGACCCAGTACTTC. It specifies CSASSDGGETQYF.

This clonotype turned up a few times. This chain joins TRBV6-6 and TRBJ1-5, with D hard to call. From germline, CDR1 is MNHNY and CDR2 SVGAGI (reference sequence). The CDR3 covers 15 residues. V lost 8 bases and J 0 bases, leaving 14 bases between the germline ends. CDR3 sequence (DNA): TGTGCCAGCTCCCAGGAGAGCTATAGCAATCAGCCCCAGCATTTT. Its protein product is CASSQESYSNQPQHF.

This chain connects TRBV28 to TRBJ2-1; 8 bases map to TRBD2. Germline V CDR1 and CDR2: MDHEN, SYDVKM. CDR3 length equals 14 residues. V lost 8 bases and J lost 4; bases outside the gene matches: 7. CDR3 sequence (DNA): TGTGCCAGCTACCCGGGGGGGAGATACAATGAGCAGTTCTTC. It codes for CASYPGGRYNEQFF.

The rearrangement links TRBV13 to TRBJ2-7; TRBD2 agrees at 8 bases. The CDR3 has 15 amino acids. The junction had 3 bases not matched to a gene; V was cut back by 2 bases and J by 0 bases. Germline lookup yields CDR1 PRHDT and CDR2 FYEKMQ (reference sequence). CDR3 region: CASSLRGGDSYEQYF. For the CDR3, the DNA is TGTGCCAGCAGCTTACGGGGGGGAGACTCCTACGAGCAGTACTTC.

This rearrangement joins TRBV9 to TRBJ2-3; TRBD2 agrees at 10 bases. Unmatched junction bases numbered 9, after V lost 7 bases and J lost 4 bases. CDR3 size: 15 residues. Germline CDR1 and CDR2: SGDLS and YYNGEE. The CDR3 DNA reads TGTGCCAGCCGGGATGAGCGGGGGGGCCCAGATACGCAGTATTTT. Protein: CASRDERGGPDTQYF.

This clonotype came up a few times. The genes are TRBV5-1 and TRBJ1-6; D perhaps matches TRBD1 (6 bases). The CDR3 is 15 amino acids. The ends were cut back, 1 base at V and 9 bases at J, with 14 bases in the middle. The V gene's germline CDR1 is SGHRS and CDR2 YFSETQ. The CDR3 region is CASSLPGARASPLHF. Here the CDR3 DNA reads TGCGCCAGCAGCTTGCCAGGGGCAAGGGCTTCACCCCTCCACTTT.

V and J are TRBV7-9 and TRBJ1-5; 9 positions match TRBD1. The CDR3 loop spans 15 amino acids. Trimming removed 3 bases from V and 6 bases from J; junction bases left unmatched: 6. The germline gives CDR1 SEHNR, CDR2 FQNEAQ (reference sequence). The CDR3 is CASSLTGGIGQPQHF. The CDR3 coding sequence is TGTGCCAGCAGCTTGACAGGGGGTATAGGTCAGCCCCAGCATTTT.

The chain employs TRBV4-3 and TRBJ2-7, with D hard to call. This CDR3 is 14 amino acids long. The germline V gene has CDR1 LGHNA and CDR2 YSLEER. Trimming removed 0 bases at V and 4 bases at J, with 10 bases between. The CDR3 DNA sequence: TGCGCCAGCAGCCAAGAGCTAGACACTTACGAGCAGTACTTC. It codes for CASSQELDTYEQYF.

The chain uses TRBV4-3 and TRBJ2-1; TRBD2 matches at 13 bases. The V and J ends lost 4 bases and 6 bases, in that order; junction bases with no gene match: 3. From germline, CDR1 is LGHNA and CDR2 YSLEER. The CDR3 is made up of 15 amino acids. CDR3 nucleotide sequence: TGCGCCAGCAGCCCCGGGACTAGCGGGATCAATGAGCAGTTCTTC. This codes for CASSPGTSGINEQFF.

The V and J genes are TRBV7-2 and TRBJ2-3, with 10 bases that match TRBD2. Trimming removed 8 bases from V and 1 base from J; junction bases left unmatched: 6. Germline V gene lookup returns CDR1 SGHTA and CDR2 FQGNSA. CDR3 length: 15 residues. The CDR3 loop is CASGRTSGRTDTQYF. Written as DNA, the CDR3 is TGTGCCAGCGGCCGGACTAGCGGTCGCACAGATACGCAGTATTTT.

This chain links TRBV5-6 with TRBJ2-7; 7 bases fit TRBD2. The J call is in doubt because the DNA end fits TRBJ2-4 better. The V gene's germline CDR1 is SGHDT and CDR2 YYEEEE. This CDR3 has 14 amino acids. The CDR3: CASSSGEGSNIQYF. The CDR3 region has the DNA TGTGCCAGCAGCTCCGGGGAGGGGTCGAACATTCAGTACTTC.

V gene TRBV2 combines with J gene TRBJ2-1, with 9 bases lining up with TRBD1. V trimming: 5 bases; J trimming: 5 bases; junction bases outside the gene matches: 7. CDR3 length: 15 residues. Germline assignment: CDR1 SNHLY and CDR2 FYNNEI. This CDR3 is CASSNSGTGNNEQFF. The CDR3 DNA is TGTGCCAGCAGTAACTCCGGGACAGGGAACAATGAGCAGTTCTTC.

The rearrangement links TRBV11-2 to TRBJ2-7; 7 bases are shared with TRBD1. The end of the DNA fits TRBJ2-4 better, so the J call may be wrong. The CDR3 length is 17 residues. The germline gives CDR1 SGHAT, CDR2 FQNNGV. The CDR3 loop is CASSLDNRGISWDIQYF. The CDR3 region has the DNA TGTGCCAGCAGCTTAGATAACAGGGGAATATCGTGGGACATTCAGTACTTC.

This clonotype has only a few counts. The rearrangement links TRBV5-5 to TRBJ1-6; D remains ambiguous. Trimming removed 1 base from V and 16 bases from J, with 21 bases in between. The germline CDR1 and CDR2 sequences are SGHKS and YYEKEE (reference sequence). This CDR3 has 15 amino acids. Here the CDR3 DNA reads TGTGCCAGCAGCTTGACTACGGGCGAGATTGGCGCTCTCCACTTT. Amino acid sequence: CASSLTTGEIGALHF.

This sequence joins TRBV7-2 and TRBJ1-5; D gene uncertain. The V gene's germline CDR1 is SGHTA and CDR2 FQGNSA. The CDR3 spans 18 residues. V was cut by 1 base and J by 0 bases, with 16 bases left in between. CDR3 in DNA: TGTGCCAGCAGCTTAGGCACAGAGAGATACTATAGCAATCAGCCCCAGCATTTT. Amino acids: CASSLGTERYYSNQPQHF. Supplemented by reference TRBV7-2 and TRBJ1-5, the full variable domain reads GAGVSQSPSNKVTEKGKDVELRCDPISGHTALYWYRQSLGQGLEFLIYFQGNSAPDKSGLPSDRFSAERTGGSVSTLTIQRTQQEDSAVYLCASSLGTERYYSNQPQHFGDGTRLSIL.

This CDR3 is CSVTGQETYNEQFF. Written as DNA, the CDR3 is TGCAGCGTGACTGGACAGGAGACATACAATGAGCAGTTCTTC. The rearrangement uses TRBV29-1 and TRBJ2-1; 7 bases agree with TRBD1. Germline CDR1 SQVTM, CDR2 ANQGSEA. The junction had 9 bases not matched to a gene; V was cut back by 6 bases and J by 4 bases. The CDR3 is made up of 14 amino acids.

This clonotype was seen only a few times. V and J are TRBV24-1 and TRBJ2-1; D ambiguous. The V end was cut by 8 bases, the J end by 5 bases, with 6 bases between. This CDR3 comprises 11 residues. The germline CDR1 and CDR2 sequences are KGHDR and SFDVKD. The CDR3 here is CATTGNNEQFF. CDR3 DNA sequence: TGTGCCACCACAGGAAACAATGAGCAGTTCTTC.